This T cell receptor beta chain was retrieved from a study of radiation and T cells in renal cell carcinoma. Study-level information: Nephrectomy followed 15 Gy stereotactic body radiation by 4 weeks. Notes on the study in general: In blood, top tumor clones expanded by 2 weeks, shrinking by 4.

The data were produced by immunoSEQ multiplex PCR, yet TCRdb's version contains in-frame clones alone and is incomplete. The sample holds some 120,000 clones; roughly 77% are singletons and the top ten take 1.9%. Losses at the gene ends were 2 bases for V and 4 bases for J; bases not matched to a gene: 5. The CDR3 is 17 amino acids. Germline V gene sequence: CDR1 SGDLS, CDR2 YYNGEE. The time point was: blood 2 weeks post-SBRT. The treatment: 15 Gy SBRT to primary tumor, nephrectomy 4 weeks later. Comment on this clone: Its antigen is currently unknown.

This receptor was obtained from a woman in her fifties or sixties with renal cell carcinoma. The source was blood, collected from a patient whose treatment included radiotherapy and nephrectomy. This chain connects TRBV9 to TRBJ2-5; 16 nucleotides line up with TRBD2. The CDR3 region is CASSVGTSGGAGETQYF. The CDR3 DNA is TGTGCCAGCAGCGTGGGGACTAGCGGGGGGGCCGGAGAGACCCAGTACTTC. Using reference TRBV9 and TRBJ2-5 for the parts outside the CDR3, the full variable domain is DSGVTQTPKHLITATGQRVTLRCSPRSGDLSVYWYQQSLDQGLQFLIQYYNGEERAKGNILERFSAQQFPDLHSELNLSSLELGDSALYFCASSVGTSGGAGETQYFGPGTRLLVL.